The rows below give T cell receptor beta chains drawn from one sample of a study of cytotoxic CD8 clonotypes in ibrutinib-treated CLL. Sequencing was performed with immunoSEQ multiplex PCR; in TCRdb, only in-frame clones are kept and a portion is missing. The sample consists of 60,000 to 75,000 clones, 90% of them appearing once. The specimen was PBMCs, collected after 12 months of ibrutinib treatment. Receptors originate from a human donor with chronic lymphocytic leukemia. Both conserved end residues are part of each CDR3. The D gene is left open where the match is weak. Some rows have no size entry. The others give once, few or many, or a class for an expanded clone.

v_gene,d_gene,j_gene,abundance,CDR3nt,CDR3aa
TRBV9,NA,TRBJ1-2,NA,TGTGCCAGCAGCGGGAATGCAGGGCGCGATCCGTCTTATGGCTACACCTTC,CASSGNAGRDPSYGYTF
TRBV29-1,TRBD2,TRBJ2-1,NA,TGCAGCGTTGAGTCCCCGGGAGGCGGGTCCTACAATGAGCAGTTCTTC,CSVESPGGGSYNEQFF
TRBV10-2,TRBD2,TRBJ2-1,NA,TGCGCCAGCAGTGTGACTAGCGGGAGGGCGGGGTACAATGAGCAGTTCTTC,CASSVTSGRAGYNEQFF
TRBV6-1,NA,TRBJ2-3,NA,TGTGCCAGCAAGGGGACAGCGGGTACAGATACGCAGTATTTT,CASKGTAGTDTQYF
TRBV14,NA,TRBJ1-1,few,TGTGCCAGCAGCCAAGAACGTCCGGGCGGAGGCACTGAAGCTTTCTTT,CASSQERPGGGTEAFF
TRBV9,NA,TRBJ2-7,NA,TGTGCCAGCAGCGTCGGGTACGAGCAGTACTTC,CASSVGYEQYF
TRBV29-1,NA,TRBJ1-1,NA,TGCAGCGCCGGGAGCCGTGCAGGGCACACTGAAGCTTTCTTT,CSAGSRAGHTEAFF
TRBV4-2,NA,TRBJ1-3,NA,TGTGCCAGCGGCCCCCTCCACACCATATATTTT,CASGPLHTIYF
TRBV10-3,TRBD2,TRBJ2-7,NA,TGTGCCATCAGCAAGGGAGGGACTAGCGGGAGCCAGCCGTACTTC,CAISKGGTSGSQPYF
TRBV30,NA,TRBJ1-1,NA,TGTGCCTGGAGGGAAATCCCGGACACTGAAGCTTTCTTT,CAWREIPDTEAFF
TRBV30,NA,TRBJ1-1,NA,TGTGCCTGGAGTATCACTTTCGGTGACACTGAAGCTTTCTTT,CAWSITFGDTEAFF
TRBV7-2,TRBD1,TRBJ1-5,few,TGTGCCAGCAGCCCGACAGGGGCTCATCAGCCCCAGCATTTT,CASSPTGAHQPQHF
TRBV11-3,NA,TRBJ1-1,few,TGTGCCAGCAGTCAAGTTACGGGGACTGAAGCTTTCTTT,CASSQVTGTEAFF
TRBV23-1,TRBD1,TRBJ2-3,NA,TGCGCCAGCAGTCATACGGACAGGCAAAAGACTATCACAGATACGCAGTATTTT,CASSHTDRQKTITDTQYF
TRBV2,TRBD2,TRBJ2-1,once,TGTGCCAGCAGAAATCCGGGACTAGCGGTTTACAATGAGCAGTTCTTC,CASRNPGLAVYNEQFF
TRBV7-2,NA,TRBJ2-7,NA,TGTGCCAGCAGCTTCCAGGGTTCCTACGAGCAGTACTTC,CASSFQGSYEQYF
TRBV2,NA,TRBJ2-3,NA,TGTGCCAGCAGTGTTCCAAAGGGGGACACAGATACGCAGTATTTT,CASSVPKGDTDTQYF
TRBV5-6,NA,TRBJ1-3,NA,TGTGCCAGCAGCTTGACCGCAAACACCATATATTTT,CASSLTANTIYF
TRBV6-1,TRBD2,TRBJ2-5,NA,TGTGCCAGCAGTGCATCCGGGAGGACCGGCGGTGCGACCCAGTACTTC,CASSASGRTGGATQYF
TRBV7-3,NA,TRBJ1-2,NA,TGTGCCAGCAGCTTAGAACGGGTCGGGAATGGCTACACCTTC,CASSLERVGNGYTF
TRBV30,NA,TRBJ2-1,NA,TGTGCCTGCTCCCCCGGGTCCGCGGTGCAGTTCTTC,CACSPGSAVQFF
TRBV7-9,NA,TRBJ1-1,NA,TGTGCCAGCAGCTTGTCTGGCACTGAAGCTTTCTTT,CASSLSGTEAFF
TRBV11-3,TRBD2,TRBJ2-1,NA,TGTGCCAGCAGCTTCCTAGCGGGAGGTTTCAATGAGCAGTTCTTC,CASSFLAGGFNEQFF
TRBV6-5,TRBD2,TRBJ2-7,NA,TGTGCCAGCAAGCGGGGCGGGAGCGGCGAGCAGTACTTC,CASKRGGSGEQYF
TRBV4-1,NA,TRBJ1-1,NA,TGCGCCAGCAGCCAGTTCGGGACGGGGGTGAACACTGAAGCTTTCTTT,CASSQFGTGVNTEAFF
TRBV5-1,NA,TRBJ1-2,NA,TGCGCCAGCAGCTTCTCCGGGAGTAACTATGGCTACACCTTC,CASSFSGSNYGYTF
TRBV7-8,TRBD2,TRBJ2-1,NA,TGTGCCAGCAGCCTCCGGCTAGCGGATTCCTACAATGAGCAGTTCTTC,CASSLRLADSYNEQFF